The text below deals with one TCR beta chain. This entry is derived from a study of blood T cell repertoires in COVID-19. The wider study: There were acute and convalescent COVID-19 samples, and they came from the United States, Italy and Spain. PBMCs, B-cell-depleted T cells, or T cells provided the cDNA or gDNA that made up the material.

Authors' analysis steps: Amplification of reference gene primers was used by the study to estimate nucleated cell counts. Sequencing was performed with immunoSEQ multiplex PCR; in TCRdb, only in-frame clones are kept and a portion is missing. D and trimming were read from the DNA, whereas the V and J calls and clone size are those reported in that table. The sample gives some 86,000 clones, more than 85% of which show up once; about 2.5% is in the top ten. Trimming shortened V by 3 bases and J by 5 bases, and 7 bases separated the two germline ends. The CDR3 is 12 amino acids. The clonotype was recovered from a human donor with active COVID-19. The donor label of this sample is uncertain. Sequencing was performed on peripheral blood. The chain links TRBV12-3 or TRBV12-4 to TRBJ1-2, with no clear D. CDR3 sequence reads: CASSFGQYGYTF. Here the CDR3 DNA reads TGTGCCAGCAGTTTTGGGCAGTATGGCTACACCTTC.